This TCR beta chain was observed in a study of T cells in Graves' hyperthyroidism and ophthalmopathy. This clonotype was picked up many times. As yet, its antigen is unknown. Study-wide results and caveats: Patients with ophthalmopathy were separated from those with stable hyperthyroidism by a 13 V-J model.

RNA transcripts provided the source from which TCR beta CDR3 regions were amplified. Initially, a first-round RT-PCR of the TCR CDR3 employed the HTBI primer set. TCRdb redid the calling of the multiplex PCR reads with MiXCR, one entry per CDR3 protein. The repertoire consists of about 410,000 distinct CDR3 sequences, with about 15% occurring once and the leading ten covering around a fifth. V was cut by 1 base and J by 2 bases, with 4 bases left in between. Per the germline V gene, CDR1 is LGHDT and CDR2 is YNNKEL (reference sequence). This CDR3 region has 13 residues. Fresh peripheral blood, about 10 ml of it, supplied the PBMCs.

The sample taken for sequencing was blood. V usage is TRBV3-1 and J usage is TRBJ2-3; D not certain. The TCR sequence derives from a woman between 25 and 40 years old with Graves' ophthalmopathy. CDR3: CASSQVPTDTQYF. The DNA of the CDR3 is TGTGCCAGCAGCCAAGTTCCCACAGATACGCAGTATTTT.